This T cell receptor beta chain was found in a study of cytomegalovirus exposure and HLA in healthy donors. This CDR3 is 15 amino acids long. Per germline, CDR1 SGHRS and CDR2 YFSETQ. Unmatched junction bases numbered 11, after V lost 4 bases and J lost 8 bases. The PCR employed 60 Vbeta primers together with 13 Jbeta primers. Here immunoSEQ multiplex PCR was the method, and the copy in TCRdb shows in-frame clones only, minus some. The sample carries fewer than 150,000 clones, approximately 69% recorded once. This TCR was recovered from a woman in her forties in good health and CMV-seropositive. Sample: PBMCs. This chain links TRBV5-1 with TRBJ2-3; 9 bases agree with TRBD2. The CDR3 loop is CASSALAGGQGTQYF. CDR3 nucleotides: TGCGCCAGCAGCGCACTGGCGGGGGGGCAGGGTACGCAGTATTTT.